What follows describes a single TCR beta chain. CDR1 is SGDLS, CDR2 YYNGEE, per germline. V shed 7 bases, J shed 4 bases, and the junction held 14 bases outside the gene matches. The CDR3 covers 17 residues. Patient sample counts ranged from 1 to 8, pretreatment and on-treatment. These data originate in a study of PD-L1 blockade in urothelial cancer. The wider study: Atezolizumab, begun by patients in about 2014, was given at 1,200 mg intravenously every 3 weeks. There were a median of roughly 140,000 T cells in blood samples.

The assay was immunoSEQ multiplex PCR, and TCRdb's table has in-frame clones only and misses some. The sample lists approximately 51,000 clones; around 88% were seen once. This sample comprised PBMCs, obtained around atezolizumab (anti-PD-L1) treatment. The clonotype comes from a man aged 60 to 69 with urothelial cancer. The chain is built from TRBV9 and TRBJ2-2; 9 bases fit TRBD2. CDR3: CASRENIAGAVTGELFF. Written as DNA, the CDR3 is TGTGCCAGCCGGGAGAACATAGCGGGAGCGGTCACCGGGGAGCTGTTTTTT.